What follows describes a single T cell receptor (beta chain). Antigen: not known. These data come from a study of early T cells in non-severe SARS-CoV-2 infection. Study results and limitations: Missing private and CD4 specificities, VDJdb matching favored anti-spike CD8 responses.

TCRdb called the 5' RACE reads again in MiXCR, with one record for every CDR3 protein. The repertoire holds over 80,000 distinct CDR3 sequences, with around 14% as singletons. Unmatched junction bases numbered 7, after V lost 6 bases and J lost 1 base. CDR3 length: 17 residues. Germline V lookup: CDR1 MDHEN, CDR2 SYDVKM. The sample consisted of whole blood. The chain combines TRBV28 with TRBJ2-3; 13 positions agree with TRBD2. The receptor was isolated from an adult who was a healthcare worker with PCR-confirmed SARS-CoV-2 infection or an uninfected control (not recorded which). The CDR3 DNA sequence: TGTGCCAGCAGCTCACTAGCGGGGGGGCCCCGCACAGATACGCAGTATTTT. This translates into CASSSLAGGPRTDTQYF.